Below are 4 T cell receptor beta chains sequenced from a single sample in a study of immune evolution from preneoplasia to lung adenocarcinoma. The method was immunoSEQ multiplex PCR; TCRdb's version includes in-frame clones alone and lacks a portion of them. The table lists around 11,000 clones, under 80% of them singletons, with around 3.9% in the top ten. Specimen: FFPE minimally invasive lung adenocarcinoma tissue. These receptors all come from a person aged 55-80 years with lung adenocarcinoma.

This sequence joins TRBV19 and TRBJ2-1; D possibly corresponds to TRBD1 (6 bases). CDR1 and CDR2 from the germline V gene are LNHDA and SQIVND (reference sequence). The V gene lost 5 bases and the J gene lost 4 bases, with 18 bases spanning the gap. The CDR3 sequence is 16 residues long. As DNA, the CDR3 is TGTGCCAGTAGTGCCACTGGATGGGGGACATACAATGAGCAGTTCTTC. Protein: CASSATGWGTYNEQFF.

A word on this clone: The sample holds other DNA sequences that translate to the same CDR3. The chain recombines TRBV5-1 with TRBJ2-1; 8 nucleotides align to TRBD1. The trim removed 2 bases at V and 6 bases at J, leaving 4 bases unmatched. This CDR3 contains 14 residues. Germline-derived CDR1 and CDR2 are SGHRS and YFSETQ. This chain's CDR3 is CASSLGTGPNEQFF. CDR3 coding DNA: TGCGCCAGCAGCTTAGGGACAGGCCCCAATGAGCAGTTCTTC. Looking up the rest from reference TRBV5-1 and TRBJ2-1 gives the full variable domain: KAGVTQTPRYLIKTRGQQVTLSCSPISGHRSVSWYQQTPGQGLQFLFEYFSETQRNKGNFPGRFSGRQFSNSRSEMNVSTLELGDSALYLCASSLGTGPNEQFFGPGTRLTVL.

The J gene is TRBJ1-6, the V gene TRBV9; D perhaps matches TRBD1 (5 bases). The germline CDR1 and CDR2 sequences are SGDLS and YYNGEE. This CDR3 contains 13 residues. V lost 2 bases to trimming and J lost 10 bases, with 10 bases between them. This chain's CDR3 is CASSVEGQSPLHF. The CDR3 DNA reads as TGTGCCAGCAGCGTGGAGGGGCAATCACCCCTCCACTTT.

The CDR3 DNA sequence: TGTGCCAGCAGCGTAGGTAGGGGCAATGAGCAGTTCTTC. This sequence encodes CASSVGRGNEQFF. This sequence joins TRBV9 and TRBJ2-1; D may be TRBD1 (5 bases). This CDR3 spans 13 amino acids. The V gene's germline CDR1 is SGDLS and CDR2 YYNGEE. Trimming removed 0 bases from V and 6 bases from J, with 7 bases in between.